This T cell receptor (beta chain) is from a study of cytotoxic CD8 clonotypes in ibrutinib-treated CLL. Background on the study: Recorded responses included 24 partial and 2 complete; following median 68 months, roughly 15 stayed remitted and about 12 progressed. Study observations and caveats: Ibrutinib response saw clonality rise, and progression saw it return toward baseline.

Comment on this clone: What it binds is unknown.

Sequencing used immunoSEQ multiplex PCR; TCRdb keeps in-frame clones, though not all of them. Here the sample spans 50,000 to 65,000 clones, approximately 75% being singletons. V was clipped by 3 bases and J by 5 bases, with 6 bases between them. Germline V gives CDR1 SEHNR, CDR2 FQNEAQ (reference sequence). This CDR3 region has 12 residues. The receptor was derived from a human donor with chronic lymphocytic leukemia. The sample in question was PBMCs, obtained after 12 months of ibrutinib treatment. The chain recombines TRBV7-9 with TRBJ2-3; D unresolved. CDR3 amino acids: CASSFVGDTQYF. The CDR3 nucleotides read TGTGCCAGCAGCTTTGTGGGAGATACGCAGTATTTT.